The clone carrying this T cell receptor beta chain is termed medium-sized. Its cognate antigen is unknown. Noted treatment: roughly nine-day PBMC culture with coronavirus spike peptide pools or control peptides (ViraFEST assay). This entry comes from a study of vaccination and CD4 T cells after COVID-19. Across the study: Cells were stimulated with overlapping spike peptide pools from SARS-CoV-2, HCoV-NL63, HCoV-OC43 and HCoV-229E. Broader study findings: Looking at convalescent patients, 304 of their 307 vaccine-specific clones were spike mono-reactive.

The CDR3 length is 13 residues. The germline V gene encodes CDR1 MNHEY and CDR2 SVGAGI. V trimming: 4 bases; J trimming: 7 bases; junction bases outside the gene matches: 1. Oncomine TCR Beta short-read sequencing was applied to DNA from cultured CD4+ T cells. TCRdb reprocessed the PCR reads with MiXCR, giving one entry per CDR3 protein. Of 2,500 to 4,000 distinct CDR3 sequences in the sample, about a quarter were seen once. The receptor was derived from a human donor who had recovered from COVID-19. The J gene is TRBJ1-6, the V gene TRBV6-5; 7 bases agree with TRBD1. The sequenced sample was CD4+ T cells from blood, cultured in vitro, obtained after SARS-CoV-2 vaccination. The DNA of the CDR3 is TGTGCCAGCAGTTCAGGGGGGAATTCACCCCTCCACTTT. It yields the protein CASSSGGNSPLHF.